These 15 T cell receptor beta chains originate from one sample sequenced in a study of T cell changes during pregnancy in multiple sclerosis. Measured with immunoSEQ multiplex PCR; TCRdb has only the in-frame clones, and not every one. The data show approximately 50,000 clones, 91% seen once. The sequences come from CD8+ T cells from peripheral blood mononuclear cells, collected after pregnancy. The origin of the receptors is a female donor with multiple sclerosis, enrolled in a pregnancy study.

The V and J genes are TRBV7-8 and TRBJ1-2; D ambiguous. Trimming pared 2 bases from V and 3 bases from J, leaving 16 bases between. Germline assignment: CDR1 SGHVS and CDR2 FQNEAQ. The CDR3 runs 16 residues. CDR3 sequence: CASSLFSYPPDYGYTF. CDR3 nucleotide sequence: TGTGCCAGCAGCTTATTCTCCTACCCCCCGGACTATGGCTACACCTTC.

The J gene is TRBJ1-4, the V gene TRBV18; possible D gene TRBD1, 6 bases. The V and J ends lost 0 bases and 7 bases respectively, with 12 bases between them. CDR3 length: 15 amino acids. Germline V gene data show CDR1 as KGHSH and CDR2 as LQKENI. In DNA form, the CDR3 reads TGTGCCAGCTCACCACCGGCCCTCAGGGGTGAAAAACTGTTTTTT. It specifies CASSPPALRGEKLFF.

The chain uses TRBV27 and TRBJ2-7, with TRBD1 matching over 10 bases. Germline V CDR1 and CDR2: MNHEY, SMNVEV (reference sequence). There are 15 residues in the CDR3. Trimming at V came to 1 base and at J to 5 bases, leaving 5 bases not matched to a gene. The CDR3 bases are TGTGCCAGCAGTTTATTAGGGGACAGGGGCCACGAGCAGTACTTC. Its translation is CASSLLGDRGHEQYF.

The chain links TRBV7-9 to TRBJ1-2; D not resolved. The CDR3 is 13 amino acids. CDR1 SEHNR and CDR2 FQNEAQ come from the germline V gene (reference sequence). Trimming took off 6 bases at V and 6 bases at J, with 14 bases between the two ends. The CDR3 region is CASRGNRRNGYTF. DNA for the CDR3: TGTGCCAGCAGGGGCAATCGGCGAAATGGCTACACCTTC.

The chain recombines TRBV19 with TRBJ2-7, with 7 positions matching TRBD1. Germline loops: CDR1 LNHDA, CDR2 SQIVND (reference sequence). J lost 7 bases, V lost 1 base, and 4 bases had no gene match. This CDR3 is 13 amino acids long. CDR3 DNA sequence: TGTGCCAGTAGTATAGCACAGGGGCGGGAGCAGTACTTC. It codes for CASSIAQGREQYF.

This clone was seen once. The gene calls are TRBV5-4 and TRBJ2-2, with 9 bases identical to TRBD1. In germline, CDR1 is SGHNT, CDR2 YYREEE (reference sequence). The CDR3 has 14 amino acids. V lost 3 bases to trimming and J lost 5 bases; unmatched junction nucleotides: 2. The chain's CDR3 is CASSWTGVTGELFF. DNA for the CDR3: TGTGCCAGCAGCTGGACAGGGGTTACCGGGGAGCTGTTTTTT. The whole variable domain, remainder taken from reference TRBV5-4 and TRBJ2-2, is ETGVTQSPTHLIKTRGQQVTLRCSSQSGHNTVSWYQQALGQGPQFIFQYYREEENGRGNFPPRFSGLQFPNYSSELNVNALELDDSALYLCASSWTGVTGELFFGEGSRLTVL.

Only one count was recorded for this clone. The V gene is TRBV6-5, the J gene TRBJ1-6; D call uncertain. Germline assignment: CDR1 MNHEY and CDR2 SVGAGI. This CDR3 is 16 amino acids long. Trimming left V 0 bases short and J 10 bases short, with 16 bases between. The DNA of the CDR3 is TGTGCCAGCAGTTACTCTAAAGAGGACCCGGGATCACCCCTCCACTTT. It is translated as CASSYSKEDPGSPLHF.

This clone was observed a single time. The rearrangement joins TRBV7-9 to TRBJ1-1; D unclear. Germline V gene lookup returns CDR1 SEHNR and CDR2 FQNEAQ (reference sequence). V was cut by 5 bases and J by 4 bases, with 20 bases left in between. The CDR3 loop spans 16 amino acids. The CDR3 bases are TGTGCCAGCAGCGTAGGGAGTGAGGGTATGAGCACTGAAGCTTTCTTT. Amino acid sequence: CASSVGSEGMSTEAFF.

The V call is TRBV13, the J call TRBJ2-7; D uncertain. The CDR3 has 12 residues. From germline, CDR1 is PRHDT and CDR2 FYEKMQ (reference sequence). V dropped 0 bases and J dropped 7 bases, with 7 bases sitting between them. This CDR3 is CASSLGGNEQYF. The CDR3 DNA is TGTGCCAGCAGCTTAGGGGGCAATGAGCAGTACTTC.

This clone was seen only a few times. A read error may account for a junction end that differs from germline. V usage is TRBV7-7 and J usage is TRBJ2-7; perhaps TRBD1 as D (6 bases). Germline assignment: CDR1 SSHAT and CDR2 FNYEAQ (reference sequence). There are 14 residues in the CDR3. CDR3 in amino acids: CASSTGPHSYEQYF. The CDR3 nucleotides are TGTGCTAGCAGCACAGGGCCACACTCCTACGAGCAGTACTTC.

V gene TRBV4-1 combines with J gene TRBJ2-3; weak D call: TRBD2 (6 bases). V lost 1 base and J 0 bases, leaving 11 bases between the germline ends. The CDR3 extends over 16 amino acids. CDR1 is MGHRA, CDR2 YSYEKL, per germline. CDR3: CASSQVTSTSTDTQYF. In DNA, the CDR3 is TGCGCCAGCAGCCAAGTTACTAGCACTAGCACAGATACGCAGTATTTT.

The V gene is TRBV21-1, the J gene TRBJ1-5; the DNA was not used to check the table's D call, TRBD1. TRBV21-1 is described as a pseudogene. The CDR3 has 16 amino acids. CDR3 in DNA: TGTGCCAGCAGCAATAGGGACAGGGAGTTTGGACAGCCCCAGCATTTT. Residues: CASSNRDREFGQPQHF.

The V gene is TRBV7-3, the J gene TRBJ2-3; 8 bases align to TRBD2. Germline V lookup: CDR1 SGHTA, CDR2 FQGTGA. With V trimmed by 0 bases and J by 2 bases, 7 bases remained unmatched. The CDR3 is 17 amino acids. The CDR3 protein is CASSLTSSGGYTDTQYF. For the CDR3, the DNA is TGTGCCAGCAGCTTAACTTCCAGCGGGGGATACACAGATACGCAGTATTTT.

The CDR3 coding sequence is TGTGCCAGCAGGCCTCGGACAGGGGTCGGGGAGCTGTTTTTT. It encodes CASRPRTGVGELFF. The V and J genes are TRBV6-5 and TRBJ2-2; 9 bases map to TRBD1. Trimming took 6 bases from V and 7 from J; bases not matched to a gene: 6. Germline V CDR1 and CDR2: MNHEY, SVGAGI. This CDR3 comprises 14 residues.

V is TRBV11-1 and J is TRBJ1-1; D is unresolved. CDR3 length: 15 amino acids. Per germline, CDR1 SGHAT and CDR2 FQDESV (reference sequence). The V gene lost 1 base and the J gene lost 2 bases, with 11 bases spanning the gap. CDR3 bases: TGTGCCAGCAGCTTAGGACAAGGAACAAACACTGAAGCTTTCTTT. Its translation is CASSLGQGTNTEAFF.